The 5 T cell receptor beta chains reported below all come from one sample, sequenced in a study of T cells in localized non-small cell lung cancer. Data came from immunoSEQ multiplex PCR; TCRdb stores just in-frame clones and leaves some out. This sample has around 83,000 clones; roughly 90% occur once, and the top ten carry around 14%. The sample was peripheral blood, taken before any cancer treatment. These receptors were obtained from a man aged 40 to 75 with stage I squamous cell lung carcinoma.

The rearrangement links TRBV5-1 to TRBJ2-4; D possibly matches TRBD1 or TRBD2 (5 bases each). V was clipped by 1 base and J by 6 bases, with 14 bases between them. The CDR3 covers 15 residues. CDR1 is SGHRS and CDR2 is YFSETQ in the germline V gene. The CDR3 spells CASSLNAGGLNIQYF. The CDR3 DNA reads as TGCGCCAGCAGCTTGAATGCTGGGGGTCTAAACATTCAGTACTTC.

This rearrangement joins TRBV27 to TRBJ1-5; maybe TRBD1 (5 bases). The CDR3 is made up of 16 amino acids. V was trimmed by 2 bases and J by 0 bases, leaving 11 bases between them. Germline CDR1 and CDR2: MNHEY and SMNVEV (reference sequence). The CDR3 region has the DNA TGTGCCAGCAGTTTAAAAGGGACCAATAGCAATCAGCCCCAGCATTTT. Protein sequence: CASSLKGTNSNQPQHF.

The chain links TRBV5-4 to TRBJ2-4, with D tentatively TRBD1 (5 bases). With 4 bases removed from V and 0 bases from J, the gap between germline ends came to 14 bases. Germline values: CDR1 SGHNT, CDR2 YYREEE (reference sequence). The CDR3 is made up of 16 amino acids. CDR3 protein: CASSLQGTLAKNIQYF. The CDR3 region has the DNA TGTGCCAGCAGCCTGCAGGGTACCCTAGCCAAAAACATTCAGTACTTC.

CDR3 region: CASSSRDGNEQFF. Written as DNA, the CDR3 is TGTGCCAGCAGCTCCCGGGACGGCAATGAGCAGTTCTTC. The V gene is TRBV11-3, the J gene TRBJ2-1, with D perhaps assigned TRBD1 or TRBD2 (5 bases each). The CDR3 spans 13 residues. Germline CDR1 reads SGHNT; CDR2 reads YENEEA. The V gene lost 4 bases and the J gene lost 6 bases, with 10 bases spanning the gap.

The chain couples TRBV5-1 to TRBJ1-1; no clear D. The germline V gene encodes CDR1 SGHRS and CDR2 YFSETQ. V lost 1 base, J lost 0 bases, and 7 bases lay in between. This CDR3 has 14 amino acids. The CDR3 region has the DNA TGCGCCAGCAGCTTGATCGCGGTGAACACTGAAGCTTTCTTT. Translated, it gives CASSLIAVNTEAFF.